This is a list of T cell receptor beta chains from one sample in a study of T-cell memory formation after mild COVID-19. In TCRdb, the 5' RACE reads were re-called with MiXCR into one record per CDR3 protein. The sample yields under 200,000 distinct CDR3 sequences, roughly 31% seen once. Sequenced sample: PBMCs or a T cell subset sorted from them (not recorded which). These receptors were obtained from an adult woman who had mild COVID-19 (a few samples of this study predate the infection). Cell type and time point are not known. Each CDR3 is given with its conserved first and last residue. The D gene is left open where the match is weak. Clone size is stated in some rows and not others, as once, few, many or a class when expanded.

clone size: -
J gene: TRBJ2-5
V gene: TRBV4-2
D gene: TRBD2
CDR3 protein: CASKLTSGSGRQETQYF
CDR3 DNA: TGTGCCAGCAAGCTGACTAGCGGGAGCGGAAGGCAAGAGACCCAGTACTTC

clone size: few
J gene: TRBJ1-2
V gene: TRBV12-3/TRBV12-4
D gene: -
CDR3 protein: CASRHNYGYTF
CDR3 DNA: TGTGCCAGCAGACATAACTATGGCTACACCTTC

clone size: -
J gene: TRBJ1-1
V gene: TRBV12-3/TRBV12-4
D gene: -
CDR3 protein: CASRASVNTEAFF
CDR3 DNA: TGTGCCAGCAGAGCCTCGGTGAACACTGAAGCTTTCTTT

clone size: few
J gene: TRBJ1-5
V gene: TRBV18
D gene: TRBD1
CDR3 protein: CASSPGQGRRGNQPQHF
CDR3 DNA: TGTGCCAGCTCACCTGGACAGGGGAGGCGCGGCAATCAGCCCCAGCATTTT

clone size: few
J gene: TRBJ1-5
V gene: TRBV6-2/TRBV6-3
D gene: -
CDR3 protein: CASSYGGRAGNQPQHF
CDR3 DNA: TGTGCCAGCAGTTACGGTGGCAGGGCAGGCAATCAGCCCCAGCATTTT

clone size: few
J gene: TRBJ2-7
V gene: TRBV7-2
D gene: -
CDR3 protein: CASSLGAQGNSYEQYF
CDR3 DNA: TGTGCCAGCAGCTTAGGGGCACAGGGCAACTCCTACGAGCAGTACTTC

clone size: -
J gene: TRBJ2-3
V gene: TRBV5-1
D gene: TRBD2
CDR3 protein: CASSRTSGWGTDTQYF
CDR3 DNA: TGCGCCAGCAGCCGGACTAGCGGTTGGGGCACAGATACGCAGTATTTT

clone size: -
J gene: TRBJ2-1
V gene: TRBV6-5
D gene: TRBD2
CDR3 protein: CASSADPGLADNEQFF
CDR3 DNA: TGTGCCAGCAGTGCTGATCCGGGACTAGCGGACAATGAGCAGTTCTTC

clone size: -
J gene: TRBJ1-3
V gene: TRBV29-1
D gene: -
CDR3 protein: CSVTRAAAGNTIYF
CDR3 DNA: TGCAGCGTGACCCGGGCAGCAGCGGGAAACACCATATATTTT

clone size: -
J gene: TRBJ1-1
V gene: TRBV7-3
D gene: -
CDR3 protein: CASSREPGNTEAFF
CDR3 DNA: TGTGCCAGCAGCCGCGAGCCAGGGAACACTGAAGCTTTCTTT

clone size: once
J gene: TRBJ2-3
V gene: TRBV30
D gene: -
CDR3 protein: CAWVPSTDTQYF
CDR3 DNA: TGTGCCTGGGTTCCTAGCACAGATACGCAGTATTTT

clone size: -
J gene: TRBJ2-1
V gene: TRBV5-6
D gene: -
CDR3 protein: CASLRDGGNEQFF
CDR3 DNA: TGTGCCAGCCTTCGGGACGGCGGTAATGAGCAGTTCTTC

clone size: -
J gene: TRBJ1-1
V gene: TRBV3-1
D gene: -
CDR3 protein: CATTKGITETFF
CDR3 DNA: TGTGCCACCACGAAGGGGATCACTGAAACTTTCTTT

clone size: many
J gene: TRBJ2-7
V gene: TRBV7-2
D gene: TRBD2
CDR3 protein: CASSLGTSGTYEQYF
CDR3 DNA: TGTGCCAGCAGCTTGGGGACTAGCGGTACCTACGAGCAGTACTTC

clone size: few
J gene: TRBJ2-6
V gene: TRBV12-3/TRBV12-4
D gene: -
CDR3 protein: CASSYDHSGANVLTF
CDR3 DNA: TGTGCCAGCAGTTACGATCATTCTGGGGCCAACGTCCTGACTTTC

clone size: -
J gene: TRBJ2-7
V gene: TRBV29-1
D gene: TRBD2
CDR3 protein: CSVEDGGLAGEQYF
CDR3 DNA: TGCAGCGTTGAAGATGGGGGGCTAGCGGGTGAGCAGTACTTC

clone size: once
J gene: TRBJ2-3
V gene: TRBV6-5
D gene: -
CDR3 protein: CASSSPGDLTDTQYF
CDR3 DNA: TGTGCCAGCAGTTCTCCCGGGGACCTCACAGATACGCAGTATTTT

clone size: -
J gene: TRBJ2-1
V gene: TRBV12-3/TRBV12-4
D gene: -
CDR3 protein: CASSHLLPHEQFF
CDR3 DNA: TGTGCCAGCAGCCACTTACTTCCCCATGAGCAGTTCTTC

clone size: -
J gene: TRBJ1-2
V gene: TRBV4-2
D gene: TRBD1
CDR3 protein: CASSQERGRGDYGYTF
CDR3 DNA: TGTGCCAGCAGCCAAGAGCGGGGCAGGGGGGACTATGGCTACACCTTC

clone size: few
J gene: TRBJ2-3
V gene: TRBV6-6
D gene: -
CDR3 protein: CASFGWGRDTQYF
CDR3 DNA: TGTGCCAGCTTTGGGTGGGGGCGTGATACGCAGTATTTT

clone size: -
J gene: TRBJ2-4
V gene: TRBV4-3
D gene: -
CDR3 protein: CASSQDLGLAKNIQYF
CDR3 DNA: TGCGCCAGCAGCCAAGATTTAGGCCTAGCCAAAAACATTCAGTACTTC

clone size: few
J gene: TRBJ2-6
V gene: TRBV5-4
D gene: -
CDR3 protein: CASSATFVAGANVLTF
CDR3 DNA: TGTGCCAGCAGCGCGACTTTCGTGGCTGGGGCCAACGTCCTGACTTTC

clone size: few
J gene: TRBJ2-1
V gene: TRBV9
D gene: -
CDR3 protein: CASVNRASWNEQFF
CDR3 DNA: TGTGCCAGCGTAAATAGGGCGAGTTGGAATGAGCAGTTCTTC

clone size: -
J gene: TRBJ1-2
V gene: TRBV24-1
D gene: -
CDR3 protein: CATSGPDGYTF
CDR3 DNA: TGTGCCACCAGTGGTCCTGATGGCTACACCTTC

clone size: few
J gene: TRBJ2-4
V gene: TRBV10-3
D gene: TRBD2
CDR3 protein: CAISEIAGGTKNIQYF
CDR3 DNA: TGTGCCATCAGTGAGATAGCGGGTGGGACCAAAAACATTCAGTACTTC

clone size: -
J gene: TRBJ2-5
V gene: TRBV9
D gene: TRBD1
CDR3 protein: CASSVASWGQWETQYF
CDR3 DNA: TGTGCCAGCAGCGTAGCTAGTTGGGGACAGTGGGAGACCCAGTACTTC

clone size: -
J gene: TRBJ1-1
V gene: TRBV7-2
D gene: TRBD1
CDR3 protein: CASSLVRTGTEAFF
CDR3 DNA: TGTGCCAGCAGCTTAGTTCGGACAGGCACTGAAGCTTTCTTT

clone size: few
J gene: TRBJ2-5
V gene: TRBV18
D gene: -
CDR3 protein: CASSPVQLETQYF
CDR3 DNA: TGTGCCAGCTCACCAGTCCAGCTCGAGACCCAGTACTTC

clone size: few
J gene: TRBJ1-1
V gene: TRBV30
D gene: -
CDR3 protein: CAWSDSLSRAEAFF
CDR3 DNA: TGTGCCTGGAGTGATAGCCTCTCTCGGGCTGAAGCTTTCTTT

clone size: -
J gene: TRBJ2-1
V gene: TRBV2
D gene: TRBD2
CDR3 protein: CASRDTSGLAGTREQFF
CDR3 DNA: TGTGCCAGCAGGGACACTAGCGGACTAGCGGGAACACGTGAGCAGTTCTTC

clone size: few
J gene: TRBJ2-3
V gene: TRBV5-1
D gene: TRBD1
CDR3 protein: CASSWDGTGGSTF
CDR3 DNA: TGCGCCAGCAGCTGGGACGGGACAGGGGGTAGTACTTTT

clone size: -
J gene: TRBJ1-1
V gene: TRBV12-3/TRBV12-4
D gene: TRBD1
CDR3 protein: CASSLGTGRLSEAFF
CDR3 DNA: TGTGCCAGCAGTTTAGGGACAGGGAGGCTGTCTGAAGCCTTCTTT

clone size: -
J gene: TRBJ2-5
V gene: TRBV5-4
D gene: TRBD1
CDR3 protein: CASSLDRGLQETQYF
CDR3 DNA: TGTGCCAGCAGCTTGGACAGGGGCCTCCAAGAGACCCAGTACTTC

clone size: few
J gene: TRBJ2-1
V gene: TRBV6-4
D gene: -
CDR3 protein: CASSVGGASYNEQFF
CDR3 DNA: TGTGCCAGCAGTGTAGGGGGGGCCTCCTACAATGAGCAGTTCTTC

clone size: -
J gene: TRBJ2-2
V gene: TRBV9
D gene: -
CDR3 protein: CASSVEDRYTGELFF
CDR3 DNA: TGTGCCAGCAGCGTAGAGGACAGATACACCGGGGAGCTGTTTTTT

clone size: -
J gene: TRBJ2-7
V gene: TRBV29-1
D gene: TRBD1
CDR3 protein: CSVEGAGQATYEQYF
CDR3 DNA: TGCAGCGTTGAAGGCGCGGGACAGGCCACCTACGAGCAGTACTTC

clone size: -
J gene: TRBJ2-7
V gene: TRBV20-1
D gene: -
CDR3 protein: CSARRRWDSNEQYF
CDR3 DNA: TGCAGTGCGAGAAGGCGCTGGGACTCTAACGAGCAGTACTTC

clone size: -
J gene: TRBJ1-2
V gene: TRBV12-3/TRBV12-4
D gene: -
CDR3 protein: CASSRFDSMRNYGYTF
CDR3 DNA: TGTGCCAGCAGTCGTTTTGACAGCATGAGAAACTATGGCTACACCTTC

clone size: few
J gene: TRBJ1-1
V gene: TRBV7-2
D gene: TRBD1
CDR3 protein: CASSARQGRTEAFF
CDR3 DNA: TGTGCCAGCAGCGCGAGACAGGGTCGTACTGAAGCTTTCTTT

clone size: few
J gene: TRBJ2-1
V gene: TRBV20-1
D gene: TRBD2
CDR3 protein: CSARDRRAGVYNEQFF
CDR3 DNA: TGCAGTGCTAGAGATAGGCGAGCGGGAGTCTACAATGAGCAGTTCTTC

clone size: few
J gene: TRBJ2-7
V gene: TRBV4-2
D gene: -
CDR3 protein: CASSQDRSYEQYF
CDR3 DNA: TGTGCCAGCAGCCAAGATAGGTCCTACGAGCAGTACTTC

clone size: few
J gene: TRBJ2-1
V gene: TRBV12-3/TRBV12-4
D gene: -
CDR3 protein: CASTKGGVGGNERFF
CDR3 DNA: TGTGCCAGCACCAAAGGGGGGGTTGGCGGTAATGAGCGGTTCTTC

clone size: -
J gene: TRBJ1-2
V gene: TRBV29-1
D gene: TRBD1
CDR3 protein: CSVEGGWTGGGYTF
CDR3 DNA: TGCAGCGTTGAGGGAGGATGGACAGGGGGCGGCTACACCTTC

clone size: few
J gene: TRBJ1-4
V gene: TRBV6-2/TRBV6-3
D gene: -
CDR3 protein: CASSPTVNYEKLFF
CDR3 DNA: TGTGCCAGCAGCCCGACAGTGAATTACGAAAAACTGTTTTTT

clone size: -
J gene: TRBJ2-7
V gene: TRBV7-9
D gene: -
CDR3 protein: CASSLPTVSYEQYF
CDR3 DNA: TGTGCCAGCAGCCTGCCTACAGTCTCATACGAGCAGTACTTC

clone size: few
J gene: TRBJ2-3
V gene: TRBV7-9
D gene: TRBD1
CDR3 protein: CASSLGFSTRGLGTDTQYF
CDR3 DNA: TGTGCCAGCAGCTTAGGCTTCTCGACGAGGGGGCTTGGCACAGATACGCAGTATTTT

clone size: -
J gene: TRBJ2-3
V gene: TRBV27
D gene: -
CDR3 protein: CASSSNTDTQYF
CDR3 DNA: TGTGCCAGCAGTTCAAACACAGATACGCAGTATTTT

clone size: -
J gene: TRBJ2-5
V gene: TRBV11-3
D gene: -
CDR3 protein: CASSSRDRETQYF
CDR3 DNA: TGTGCCAGCAGCTCCCGGGACCGTGAGACCCAGTACTTC

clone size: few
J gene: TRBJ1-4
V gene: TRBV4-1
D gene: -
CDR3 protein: CASSQSDNLNEKLFF
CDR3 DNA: TGCGCCAGCAGCCAATCGGACAACCTTAATGAAAAACTGTTTTTT

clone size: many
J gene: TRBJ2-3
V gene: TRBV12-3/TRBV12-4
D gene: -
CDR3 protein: CASRPQTYPFFSLDTDTQYF
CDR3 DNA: TGTGCCAGCAGACCTCAAACCTATCCGTTCTTTAGTCTGGACACAGATACGCAGTATTTT

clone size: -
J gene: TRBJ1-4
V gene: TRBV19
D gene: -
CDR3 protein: CASADRSTNEKLFF
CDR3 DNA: TGTGCCAGCGCCGACAGATCAACTAATGAAAAACTGTTTTTT

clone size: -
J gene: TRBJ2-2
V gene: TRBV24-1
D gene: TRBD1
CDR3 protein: CATGGPGTGLAGELFF
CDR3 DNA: TGTGCCACCGGGGGCCCCGGGACAGGGTTGGCCGGGGAGCTGTTTTTT

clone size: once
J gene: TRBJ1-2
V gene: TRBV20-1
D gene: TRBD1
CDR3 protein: CSARSLDRGRIGYTF
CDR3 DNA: TGCAGTGCTAGGTCCCTGGACAGGGGGCGCATAGGCTACACCTTC

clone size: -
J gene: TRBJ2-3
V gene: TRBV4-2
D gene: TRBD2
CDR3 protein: CASRRLAGAADTQYF
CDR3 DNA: TGTGCCAGCAGGCGACTAGCGGGAGCAGCAGATACGCAGTATTTT

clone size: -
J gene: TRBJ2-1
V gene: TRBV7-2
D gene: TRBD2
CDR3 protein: CASSLVAGVDNEQFF
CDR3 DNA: TGTGCCAGCAGCTTAGTGGCGGGAGTGGATAATGAGCAGTTCTTC